Following are 5 T cell receptor beta chains from one sample sequenced in a study of CD8+CD57+ T cells in acquired aplastic anemia (dated by TCRdb to the late 2010s). Sequenced using an Illumina HiSeq 2000. Profiling of TCR beta VDJ combinations and CDR3 sequences used genomic DNA as the template. TCRdb applied fastp at Q25 and MiXCR to the public reads, then kept only in-frame beta chains. Each entry is one CDR3 protein sequence, shown with its most common DNA and genes. In all, the sample holds some 150,000 distinct CDR3 sequences, and roughly 54% of those were seen once. The ten largest clones take up more than 10% of the sample. Flow cytometry had shown CD8+CD57+ cell expansion in the patients selected for sequencing. The sequenced sample consisted of sorted CD4+, CD8+, or CD8+CD57+ T cells (not recorded which) from PBMCs. Every receptor here comes from a human donor with aplastic anemia.

In regard to this clonotype: The junction departs from germline at one end; a sequencing error may be responsible. The chain employs TRBV27 and TRBJ2-1, with 10 positions matching TRBD2. The germline CDR1 and CDR2 sequences are MNHEY and SMNVEV (reference sequence). This CDR3 region has 15 residues. The CDR3 bases are TGTGCCAGCAGTCCAGGACTAGCGGCCTACAATGAGCAGCTCTTC. This codes for CASSPGLAAYNEQLF.

The chain employs TRBV2 and TRBJ1-1, with D perhaps matching TRBD1 (6 bases). Germline V gene data show CDR1 as SNHLY and CDR2 as FYNNEI. The CDR3 has 14 amino acids. Deletions cut 0 bases from V and 8 bases from J, with 13 bases between. In DNA form, the CDR3 reads TGTGCCAGCAGTGAAGCCCCACAGGGTCCCGAAGCTTTCTTT. The encoded protein is CASSEAPQGPEAFF.

This clonotype came up a few times. J is TRBJ2-7 and V is TRBV15; 9 nucleotides agree with TRBD1. Trimming cost V 7 bases and J 5 bases; bases outside gene matches: 9. Germline CDR1 and CDR2: LNHNV and YYDKDF (reference sequence). The length of the CDR3 is 14 residues. The CDR3 DNA sequence: TGTGCCACCACCGTCTTCGGGACAGGGAACGAGCAGTACTTC. Translated: CATTVFGTGNEQYF.

The J gene is TRBJ2-1, the V gene TRBV2, with D perhaps TRBD1 (6 bases). The germline V gene has CDR1 SNHLY and CDR2 FYNNEI. CDR3 size: 15 residues. With 8 bases removed from V and 1 base from J, the gap between germline ends came to 15 bases. The CDR3, as DNA: TGTGCCAGCGAGGGGGTCCCGACGTCCTACAATGAGCAGTTCTTC. Translated: CASEGVPTSYNEQFF.

J is TRBJ2-1 and V is TRBV29-1; D is unresolved. Germline V gene sequence: CDR1 SQVTM, CDR2 ANQGSEA. This CDR3 comprises 13 residues. Trimming stripped 4 bases from V and 0 bases from J, with 7 bases between. CDR3 in amino acids: CSVVLNSYNEQFF. CDR3 DNA sequence: TGCAGCGTTGTTCTGAACTCCTACAATGAGCAGTTCTTC.